The 11 T cell receptor beta chains listed next were all sequenced from one sample in a study of blood T cell repertoires in COVID-19. The repertoire was sequenced with immunoSEQ multiplex PCR; TCRdb's copy has only in-frame clones and lacks some. The data show 160,000 or so clones, approximately 80% seen once. The sample taken for sequencing was peripheral blood. The receptors stem from an elderly woman with acute or convalescent COVID-19.

The CDR3 loop is CASSLFGGSSTDTQYF. The CDR3 coding sequence is TGTGCCAGCAGCTTATTCGGGGGGTCTAGCACAGATACGCAGTATTTT. This chain links TRBV7-6 with TRBJ2-3; 7 bases are shared with TRBD2. The germline gives CDR1 SGHVS, CDR2 FNYEAQ. V lost 2 bases to trimming and J lost 0 bases; unmatched junction nucleotides: 5. The CDR3 is 16 amino acids. Full variable domain (missing parts from reference TRBV7-6 and TRBJ2-3): GAGVSQSPRYKVTKRGQDVALRCDPISGHVSLYWYRQALGQGPEFLTYFNYEAQQDKSGLPNDRFSAERPEGSISTLTIQRTEQRDSAMYRCASSLFGGSSTDTQYFGPGTRLTVL.

The rearrangement links TRBV6-5 to TRBJ1-1; no definite D call. V was cut by 6 bases and J by 0 bases, with 11 bases left in between. CDR3 length equals 14 residues. Germline V gene sequence: CDR1 MNHEY, CDR2 SVGAGI. The CDR3 sequence is CASRTLQLNTEAFF. The CDR3 DNA reads TGTGCCAGCAGAACGCTACAGCTGAACACTGAAGCTTTCTTT.

This chain joins TRBV13 and TRBJ1-3, with 10 positions matching TRBD1. Germline loops: CDR1 PRHDT, CDR2 FYEKMQ (reference sequence). Trimming took 4 bases from V and 3 from J; bases not matched to a gene: 3. The CDR3 has 15 amino acids. The CDR3, as DNA: TGTGCCAGCAGCTCGACAGGGGGCGTTGGAAACACCATATATTTT. It codes for CASSSTGGVGNTIYF.

Comments on this clone: In the same sample, other DNA sequences code for this CDR3. This sequence joins TRBV27 and TRBJ2-3; 7 bases are shared with TRBD2. Trimming at V came to 0 bases and at J to 0 bases, leaving 3 bases not matched to a gene. Germline lookup yields CDR1 MNHEY and CDR2 SMNVEV (reference sequence). This CDR3 is 16 amino acids long. DNA for the CDR3: TGTGCCAGCAGTTTATCCCTAGCGGTTAGCACAGATACGCAGTATTTT. Residues: CASSLSLAVSTDTQYF.

The V and J genes are TRBV29-1 and TRBJ1-2; 11 bases are shared with TRBD1. Germline V gene data show CDR1 as SQVTM and CDR2 as ANQGSEA. V dropped 6 bases and J dropped 4; count of bases not matched to a gene: 7. The CDR3 runs 14 residues. CDR3 DNA: TGCAGCGTCCTCGGACAGGGGGCAGGCTATGGCTACACCTTC. Its translation: CSVLGQGAGYGYTF.

The chain carries TRBV30 and TRBJ1-2, with TRBD1 as a possible D gene (5 bases). V was clipped by 4 bases and J by 7 bases, with 22 bases between them. Per germline, CDR1 GTSNPN and CDR2 SVGIG (reference sequence). This CDR3 has 15 residues. CDR3 sequence: CAWTPRSGGTSGYTF. In nucleotides, the CDR3 is TGTGCCTGGACCCCAAGGAGTGGGGGGACTTCTGGCTACACCTTC.

This clone was seen a few times. V is TRBV29-1 and J is TRBJ1-2, with TRBD1 as a possible D gene (6 bases). Deletions cut 5 bases from V and 4 bases from J, with 11 bases between. Germline V CDR1 and CDR2: SQVTM, ANQGSEA. This CDR3 region has 12 residues. The CDR3: CSVNRVGYGYTF. The CDR3 DNA follows: TGCAGCGTTAACAGGGTAGGCTATGGCTACACCTTC.

The chain uses TRBV3-1 (or the pseudogene TRBV3-2) and TRBJ2-1, with 9 bases matching TRBD2. This CDR3 comprises 16 residues. Per the germline V gene, CDR1 is LGHDT and CDR2 is YNNKEL (reference sequence). V gave up 3 bases and J gave up 4 bases; unmatched junction bases: 7. The CDR3 region is CASSQIAGALYNEQFF. CDR3 nucleotides: TGTGCCAGCAGCCAGATAGCGGGAGCCCTTTACAATGAGCAGTTCTTC.

The chain uses TRBV5-6 and TRBJ1-1, with D possibly being TRBD1 (5 bases). Germline assignment: CDR1 SGHDT and CDR2 YYEEEE. This CDR3 has 15 residues. V lost 7 bases and J 5 bases, leaving 21 bases between the germline ends. The CDR3, as DNA: TGTGCCAGCTCCCGGGGCCGGGAGGGGAGGACTGAAGCTTTCTTT. Its translation is CASSRGREGRTEAFF.

The chain links TRBV3-1 (or the pseudogene TRBV3-2) to TRBJ2-2, with D uncertain. V dropped 3 bases and J dropped 2 bases, with 4 bases sitting between them. CDR1 LGHDT and CDR2 YNNKEL come from the germline V gene (reference sequence). This CDR3 is built from 13 residues. As DNA, the CDR3 is TGTGCCAGCAGCCAGAGCAACACCGGGGAGCTGTTTTTT. This encodes CASSQSNTGELFF.

The chain links TRBV5-1 to TRBJ2-7; TRBD1 is a possible D gene (6 bases). Germline loops: CDR1 SGHRS, CDR2 YFSETQ. The V and J ends lost 0 bases and 1 base respectively, with 11 bases between them. The CDR3 covers 15 residues. CDR3 in amino acids: CASSLAPTGSYEQYF. DNA for the CDR3: TGCGCCAGCAGCTTGGCGCCGACAGGTTCCTACGAGCAGTACTTC.